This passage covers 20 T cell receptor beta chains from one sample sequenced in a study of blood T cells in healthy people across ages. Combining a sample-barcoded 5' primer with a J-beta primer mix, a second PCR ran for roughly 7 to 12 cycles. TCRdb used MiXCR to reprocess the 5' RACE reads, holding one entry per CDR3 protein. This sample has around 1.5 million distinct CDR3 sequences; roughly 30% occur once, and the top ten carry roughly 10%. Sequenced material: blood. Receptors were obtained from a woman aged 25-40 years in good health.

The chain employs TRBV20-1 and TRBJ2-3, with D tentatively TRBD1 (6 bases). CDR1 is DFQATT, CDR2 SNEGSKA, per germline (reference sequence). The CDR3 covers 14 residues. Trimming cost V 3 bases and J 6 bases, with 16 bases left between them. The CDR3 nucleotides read TGCAGTGCTAGTGTGGGACCCCAGGGGGATACGCAGTATTTT. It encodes CSASVGPQGDTQYF.

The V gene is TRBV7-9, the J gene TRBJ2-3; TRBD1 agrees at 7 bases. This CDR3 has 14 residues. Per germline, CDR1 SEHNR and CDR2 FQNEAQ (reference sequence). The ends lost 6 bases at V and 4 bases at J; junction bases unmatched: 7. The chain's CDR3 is CASSTGVSADTQYF. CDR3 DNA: TGTGCCAGCAGTACAGGGGTATCGGCAGATACGCAGTATTTT.

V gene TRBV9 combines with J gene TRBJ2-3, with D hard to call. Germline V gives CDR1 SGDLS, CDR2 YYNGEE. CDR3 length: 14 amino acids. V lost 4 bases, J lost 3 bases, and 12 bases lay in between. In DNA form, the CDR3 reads TGTGCCAGCAGCCCGAGTTCTCCAACAGATACGCAGTATTTT. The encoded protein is CASSPSSPTDTQYF.

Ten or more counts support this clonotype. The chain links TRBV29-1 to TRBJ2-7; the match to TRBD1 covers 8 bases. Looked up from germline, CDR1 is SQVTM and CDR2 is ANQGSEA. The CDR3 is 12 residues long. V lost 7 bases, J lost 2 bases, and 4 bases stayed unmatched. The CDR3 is CSAEDRAYEQYF. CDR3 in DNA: TGCAGCGCTGAGGACAGGGCCTACGAGCAGTACTTC.

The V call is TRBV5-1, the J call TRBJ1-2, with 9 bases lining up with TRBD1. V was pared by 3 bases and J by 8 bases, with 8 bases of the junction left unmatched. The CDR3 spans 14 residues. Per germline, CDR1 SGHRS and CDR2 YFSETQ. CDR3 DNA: TGCGCCAGCAGCTACTCCGGGACAGGGTTAGGCTACACCTTC. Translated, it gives CASSYSGTGLGYTF.

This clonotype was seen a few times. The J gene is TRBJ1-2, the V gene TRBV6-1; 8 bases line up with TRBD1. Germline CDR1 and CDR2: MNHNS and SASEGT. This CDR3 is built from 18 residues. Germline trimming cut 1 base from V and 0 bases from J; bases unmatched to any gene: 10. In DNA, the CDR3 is TGTGCCAGCAGTGAAGTCGGACAGGGTCTTTTAGCTAACTATGGCTACACCTTC. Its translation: CASSEVGQGLLANYGYTF.

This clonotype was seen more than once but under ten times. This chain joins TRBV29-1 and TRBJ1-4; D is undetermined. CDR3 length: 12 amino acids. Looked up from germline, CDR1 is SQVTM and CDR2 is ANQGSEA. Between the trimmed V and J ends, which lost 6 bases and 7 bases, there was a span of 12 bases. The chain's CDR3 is CSVGDGGEKLFF. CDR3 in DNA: TGCAGCGTAGGTGACGGTGGTGAAAAACTGTTTTTT. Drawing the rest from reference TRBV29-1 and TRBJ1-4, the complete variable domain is SAVISQKPSRDICQRGTSLTIQCQVDSQVTMMFWYRQQPGQSLTLIATANQGSEATYESGFVIDKFPISRPNLTFSTLTVSNMSPEDSSIYLCSVGDGGEKLFFGSGTQLSVL.

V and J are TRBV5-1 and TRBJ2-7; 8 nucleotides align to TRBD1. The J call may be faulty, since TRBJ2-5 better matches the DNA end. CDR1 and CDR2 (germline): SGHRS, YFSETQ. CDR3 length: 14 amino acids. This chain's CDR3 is CASTPGGGGETQYF. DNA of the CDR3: TGCGCCAGCACTCCAGGGGGCGGCGGCGAGACCCAGTACTTC.

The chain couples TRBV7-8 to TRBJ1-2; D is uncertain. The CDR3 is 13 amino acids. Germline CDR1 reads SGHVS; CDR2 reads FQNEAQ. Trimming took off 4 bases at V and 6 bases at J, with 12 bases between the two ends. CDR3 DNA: TGTGCCAGCAGCTACCCTTATGGGGATGGCTACACCTTC. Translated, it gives CASSYPYGDGYTF. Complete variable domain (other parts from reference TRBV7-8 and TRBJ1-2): GAGVSQSPRYKVAKRGQDVALRCDPISGHVSLFWYQQALGQGPEFLTYFQNEAQLDKSGLPSDRFFAERPEGSVSTLKIQRTQQEDSAVYLCASSYPYGDGYTFGSGTRLTVV.

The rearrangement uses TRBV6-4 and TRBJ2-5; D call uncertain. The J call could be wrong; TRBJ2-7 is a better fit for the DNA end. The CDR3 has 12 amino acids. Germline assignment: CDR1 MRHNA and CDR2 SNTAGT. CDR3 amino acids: CASSDREGEQYF. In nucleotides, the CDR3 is TGTGCCAGCAGTGACAGGGAAGGCGAGCAGTACTTC.

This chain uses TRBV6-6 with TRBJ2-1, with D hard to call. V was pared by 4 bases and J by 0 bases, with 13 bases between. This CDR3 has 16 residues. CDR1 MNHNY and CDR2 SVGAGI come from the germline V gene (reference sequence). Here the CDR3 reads CASSCALQSSYNEQFF. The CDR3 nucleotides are TGTGCCAGCAGTTGCGCCCTACAGAGCTCCTACAATGAGCAGTTCTTC.

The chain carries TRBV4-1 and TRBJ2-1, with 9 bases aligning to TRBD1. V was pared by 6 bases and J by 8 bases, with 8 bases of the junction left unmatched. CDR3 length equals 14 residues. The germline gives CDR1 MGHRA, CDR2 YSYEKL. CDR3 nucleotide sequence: TGCGCCAGCAGTGGAGACAGGGGGAGTCATGAGCAGTTCTTC. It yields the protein CASSGDRGSHEQFF.

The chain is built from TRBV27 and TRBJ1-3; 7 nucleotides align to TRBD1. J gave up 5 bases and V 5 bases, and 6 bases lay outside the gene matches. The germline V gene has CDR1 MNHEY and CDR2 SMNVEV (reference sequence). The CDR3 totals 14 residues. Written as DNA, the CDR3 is TGTGCCAGCAGTGCTGACAGGGACCGAAACACCATATATTTT. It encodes CASSADRDRNTIYF.

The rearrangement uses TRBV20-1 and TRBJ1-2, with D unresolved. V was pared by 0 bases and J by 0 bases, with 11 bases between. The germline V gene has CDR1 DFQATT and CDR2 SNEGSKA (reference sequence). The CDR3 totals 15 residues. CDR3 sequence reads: CSARDRGGSNYGYTF. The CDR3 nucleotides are TGCAGTGCTAGAGATCGCGGCGGATCTAACTATGGCTACACCTTC.

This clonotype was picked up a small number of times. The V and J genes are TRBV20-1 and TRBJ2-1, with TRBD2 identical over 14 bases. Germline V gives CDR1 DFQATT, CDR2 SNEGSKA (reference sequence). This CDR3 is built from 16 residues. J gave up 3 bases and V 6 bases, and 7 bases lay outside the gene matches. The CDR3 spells CSAQRTSGRIYNEQFF. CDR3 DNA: TGCAGTGCCCAAAGGACTAGCGGGAGGATCTACAATGAGCAGTTCTTC.

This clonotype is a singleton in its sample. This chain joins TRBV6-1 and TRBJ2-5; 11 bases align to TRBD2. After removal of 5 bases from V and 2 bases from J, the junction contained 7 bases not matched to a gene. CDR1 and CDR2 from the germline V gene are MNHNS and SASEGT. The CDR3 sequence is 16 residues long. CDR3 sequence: CASSMTSGEFQETQYF. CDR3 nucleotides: TGTGCCAGCAGTATGACTAGCGGGGAGTTTCAAGAGACCCAGTACTTC.

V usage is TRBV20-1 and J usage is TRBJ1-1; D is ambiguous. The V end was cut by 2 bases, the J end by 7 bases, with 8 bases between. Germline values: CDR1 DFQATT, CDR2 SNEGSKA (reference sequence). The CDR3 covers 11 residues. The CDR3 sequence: CSARLSIEAFF. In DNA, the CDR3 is TGCAGTGCTAGATTATCGATTGAAGCTTTCTTT.

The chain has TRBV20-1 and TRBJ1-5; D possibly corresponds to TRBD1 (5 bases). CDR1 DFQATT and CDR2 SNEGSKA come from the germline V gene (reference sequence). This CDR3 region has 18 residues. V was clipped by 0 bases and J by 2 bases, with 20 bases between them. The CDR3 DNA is TGCAGTGCTAGAGATGGGCTCCCCCGTGTGGGGGGCAATCAGCCCCAGCATTTT. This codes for CSARDGLPRVGGNQPQHF.

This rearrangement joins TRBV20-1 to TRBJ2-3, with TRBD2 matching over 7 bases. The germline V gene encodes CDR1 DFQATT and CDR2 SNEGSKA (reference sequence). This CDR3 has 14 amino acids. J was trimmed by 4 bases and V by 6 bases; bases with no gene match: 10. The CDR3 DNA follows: TGCAGTGCGCCGGGCGCGGGAGTCTCAGATACGCAGTATTTT. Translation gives CSAPGAGVSDTQYF.

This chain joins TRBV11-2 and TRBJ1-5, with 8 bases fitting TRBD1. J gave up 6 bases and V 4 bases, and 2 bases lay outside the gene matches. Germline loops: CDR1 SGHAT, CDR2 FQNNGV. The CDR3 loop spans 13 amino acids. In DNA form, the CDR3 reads TGTGCCAGCAGCTATGGACAGGGTCAGCCCCAGCATTTT. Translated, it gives CASSYGQGQPQHF.